One sample yielded the 26 T cell receptor beta chains listed below, sequenced in a study of blood T cells in healthy people across ages. PCR was performed a second time for about 6 to 12 cycles using a sample-barcoded 5' primer and a J-beta primer mix. One entry per CDR3 protein, called by TCRdb with MiXCR from the 5' RACE reads. This sample has approximately 800,000 distinct CDR3 sequences, with approximately 60% found just once. The sample was blood. Source of these receptors: a man between 40 and 49 years old in good health.

The CDR3 region has the DNA TGTGCCACCAGCAGAGGAGTTGTGGCGGATACGCAGTATTTT. Translated: CATSRGVVADTQYF. The chain recombines TRBV15 with TRBJ2-3; no clear D gene. CDR3 length equals 14 residues. V was cut by 1 base and J by 6 bases, with 11 bases left in between. CDR1 and CDR2 (germline): LNHNV, YYDKDF (reference sequence).

The genes are TRBV20-1 and TRBJ2-7; 9 nucleotides line up with TRBD2. Per the germline V gene, CDR1 is DFQATT and CDR2 is SNEGSKA (reference sequence). This CDR3 contains 13 residues. V trimming: 5 bases; J trimming: 3 bases; junction bases outside the gene matches: 5. The CDR3 nucleotides read TGCAGTGCTGTGAGCGGGAGGATCTACGAGCAGTACTTC. Protein sequence: CSAVSGRIYEQYF.

The chain employs TRBV5-1 and TRBJ2-7; tentatively, D is TRBD1 (6 bases). V lost 4 bases and J lost 2, with 13 bases in between. This CDR3 region has 14 residues. Germline CDR1 and CDR2: SGHRS and YFSETQ. CDR3 sequence (DNA): TGCGCCAGCAGCAAAGACAGGTCCGCCTACGAGCAGTACTTC. Translating it yields CASSKDRSAYEQYF.

V gene TRBV11-3 combines with J gene TRBJ1-5; D is unresolved. Germline values: CDR1 SGHNT, CDR2 YENEEA. V was trimmed by 0 bases and J by 6 bases, leaving 6 bases between them. The CDR3 has 13 amino acids. The CDR3 region is CASSLDWRQPQHF. The DNA for the CDR3 is TGTGCCAGCAGCTTAGACTGGCGTCAGCCCCAGCATTTT. Full variable domain (remainder filled in from reference TRBV11-3 and TRBJ1-5): EAGVVQSPRYKIIEKKQPVAFWCNPISGHNTLYWYLQNLGQGPELLIRYENEEAVDDSQLPKDRFSAERLKGVDSTLKIQPAELGDSAVYLCASSLDWRQPQHFGDGTRLSIL.

This clonotype was seen a handful of times. The chain carries TRBV27 and TRBJ2-3, with a weak D call TRBD2 (6 bases). The germline gives CDR1 MNHEY, CDR2 SMNVEV (reference sequence). This CDR3 comprises 15 residues. V was clipped by 4 bases and J by 8 bases, with 19 bases between them. In DNA, the CDR3 is TGTGCCAGCAGTTCTCATAGCGGACTGAAGGGTACGCAGTATTTT. Protein product: CASSSHSGLKGTQYF.

The table lists this clonotype with a few counts. This rearrangement joins TRBV27 to TRBJ1-4; no firm D call. V dropped 3 bases and J dropped 4 bases, with 9 bases sitting between them. CDR1 and CDR2 from the germline V gene are MNHEY and SMNVEV (reference sequence). The CDR3 length is 14 residues. The CDR3 reads CASSLGRNNEKLFF. CDR3 coding DNA: TGTGCCAGCAGTTTGGGGAGGAATAATGAAAAACTGTTTTTT. The variable domain in full, completed from reference TRBV27 and TRBJ1-4, reads EAQVTQNPRYLITVTGKKLTVTCSQNMNHEYMSWYRQDPGLGLRQIYYSMNVEVTDKGDVPEGYKVSRKEKRNFPLILESPSPNQTSLYFCASSLGRNNEKLFFGSGTQLSVL.

The chain couples TRBV20-1 to TRBJ1-6, with 9 positions matching TRBD1. The germline gives CDR1 DFQATT, CDR2 SNEGSKA (reference sequence). The CDR3 has 14 residues. J gave up 4 bases and V 6 bases, and 4 bases lay outside the gene matches. The CDR3, as DNA: TGCAGTGCCGTACAGGGGGCATATAATTCACCCCTCCACTTT. Protein sequence: CSAVQGAYNSPLHF.

The chain employs TRBV4-2 and TRBJ2-1; D is undetermined. The CDR3 contains 15 residues. V lost 1 base and J 3 bases, leaving 10 bases between the germline ends. The V gene's germline CDR1 is LGHNA and CDR2 YNFKEQ. DNA for the CDR3: TGTGCCAGCAGCCAAGGCCTTAGCAACTACAATGAGCAGTTCTTC. Translating gives CASSQGLSNYNEQFF.

J is TRBJ2-1 and V is TRBV29-1; D remains ambiguous. The CDR3 is 11 residues long. V was shortened by 4 bases and J by 5 bases, with 6 bases between the two germline ends. CDR1 is SQVTM, CDR2 ANQGSEA, per germline. The CDR3 loop is CSVAPNNEQFF. For the CDR3, the DNA is TGCAGCGTTGCTCCTAACAATGAGCAGTTCTTC.

This clonotype was seen more than once but under ten times. The chain combines TRBV12-3 or TRBV12-4 with TRBJ1-2, with 10 nucleotides matching TRBD1. V shed 7 bases, J shed 8 bases, and the junction held 7 bases outside the gene matches. CDR3 size: 13 residues. As DNA, the CDR3 is TGTGCCAGCACCCCGGACAGGGGGTACGGCTACACCTTC. This codes for CASTPDRGYGYTF.

The rearrangement joins TRBV5-4 to TRBJ2-3; D call uncertain. Germline loops: CDR1 SGHNT, CDR2 YYREEE (reference sequence). This CDR3 has 16 amino acids. V lost 6 bases, J lost 2 bases, and 19 bases lay in between. Written as DNA, the CDR3 is TGTGCCAGCATCCACCATACGCGGATCCTCACAGATACGCAGTATTTT. The encoded protein is CASIHHTRILTDTQYF.

In its sample, this clonotype was seen a few times. The gene calls are TRBV12-3 or TRBV12-4 and TRBJ2-3, with D possibly being TRBD1 (6 bases). The length of the CDR3 is 16 residues. Between the trimmed V and J ends, which lost 6 bases and 0 bases, there was a span of 16 bases. As DNA, the CDR3 is TGTGCCAGCAGAACCGCCGGGACATTGAGCACAGATACGCAGTATTTT. Its translation is CASRTAGTLSTDTQYF.

There are a few counts of this clonotype. This chain links TRBV6-5 with TRBJ2-3; D is undetermined. Looked up from germline, CDR1 is MNHEY and CDR2 is SVGAGI. V lost 0 bases and J 1 base, leaving 5 bases between the germline ends. The CDR3 extends over 14 amino acids. DNA of the CDR3: TGTGCCAGCAGTTACTCCTTTGGCACAGATACGCAGTATTTT. This translates into CASSYSFGTDTQYF.

This clonotype was found a few times. The rearrangement uses TRBV11-2 and TRBJ2-5; 7 bases agree with TRBD1. Looked up from germline, CDR1 is SGHAT and CDR2 is FQNNGV. This CDR3 has 16 residues. V was pared by 5 bases and J by 3 bases, with 12 bases of the junction left unmatched. CDR3 region: CASSHDRVNGKETQYF. The DNA of the CDR3 is TGTGCCAGCAGCCACGACAGGGTAAATGGGAAAGAGACCCAGTACTTC.

The chain combines TRBV9 with TRBJ2-3, with 11 bases that match TRBD2. V dropped 3 bases and J dropped 6; count of bases not matched to a gene: 6. The CDR3 is 15 residues long. CDR1 is SGDLS and CDR2 is YYNGEE in the germline V gene. The CDR3: CASSARTSGYDTQYF. The CDR3 DNA is TGTGCCAGCAGCGCCCGGACTAGCGGGTACGATACGCAGTATTTT. Together with reference TRBV9 and TRBJ2-3, the CDR3 gives the full variable domain: DSGVTQTPKHLITATGQRVTLRCSPRSGDLSVYWYQQSLDQGLQFLIQYYNGEERAKGNILERFSAQQFPDLHSELNLSSLELGDSALYFCASSARTSGYDTQYFGPGTRLTVL.

The chain employs TRBV7-8 and TRBJ2-6; D unresolved. This CDR3 contains 15 residues. Germline values: CDR1 SGHVS, CDR2 FQNEAQ. V gave up 2 bases and J gave up 2 bases, with 7 bases separating them. CDR3 in DNA: TGTGCCAGCAGCTTATCTTGGGCTGGGGCCAACGTCCTGACTTTC. This sequence encodes CASSLSWAGANVLTF.

This clonotype was seen a handful of times. The rearrangement joins TRBV5-1 to TRBJ2-5; D tentatively fits TRBD1 or TRBD2 (5 bases each). The germline V gene has CDR1 SGHRS and CDR2 YFSETQ. The CDR3 has 13 amino acids. The V and J ends lost 3 bases and 5 bases respectively, with 11 bases between them. CDR3 amino acids: CASSWAREETQYF. Here the CDR3 DNA reads TGCGCCAGCAGCTGGGCCAGGGAGGAGACCCAGTACTTC.

The chain is built from TRBV6-2 or TRBV6-3 and TRBJ2-1; D uncertain. Trimming pared 4 bases from V and 10 bases from J, leaving 23 bases between. The germline gives CDR1 MNHEY, CDR2 SVGEGT. The CDR3 is 16 residues long. The CDR3 DNA is TGTGCCAGCAGTTCCCGGCCCAAGTCCATCAATGAGGAGCAGTTCTTC. This sequence encodes CASSSRPKSINEEQFF.

This chain joins TRBV7-2 and TRBJ2-3; no reliable D call. The CDR3 is made up of 14 amino acids. Per the germline V gene, CDR1 is SGHTA and CDR2 is FQGNSA. V was clipped by 1 base and J by 3 bases, with 8 bases between them. The CDR3 spells CASSLVVFTDTQYF. The CDR3 bases are TGTGCCAGCAGCTTAGTAGTGTTTACAGATACGCAGTATTTT.

The rearrangement links TRBV4-3 to TRBJ2-1; 7 bases align to TRBD2. The V gene's germline CDR1 is LGHNA and CDR2 YSLEER. V was pared by 4 bases and J by 2 bases, with 11 bases of the junction left unmatched. The CDR3 totals 17 residues. The CDR3 loop is CASSPVKSGAAYNEQFF. CDR3 sequence (DNA): TGCGCCAGCAGCCCTGTAAAGAGCGGGGCCGCCTACAATGAGCAGTTCTTC.

This clonotype has only a few counts. V gene TRBV12-3 or TRBV12-4 combines with J gene TRBJ2-1; 10 positions match TRBD2. V lost 2 bases, J lost 7 bases, and 8 bases stayed unmatched. This CDR3 has 16 amino acids. The CDR3 here is CASSLRLAGVQNEQFF. The CDR3 DNA reads as TGTGCCAGCAGTTTAAGGCTAGCGGGGGTGCAGAATGAGCAGTTCTTC.

V gene TRBV7-3 combines with J gene TRBJ1-5; D not certain. Germline V gene lookup returns CDR1 SGHTA and CDR2 FQGTGA. Trimming removed 4 bases from V and 0 bases from J, with 7 bases in between. There are 14 residues in the CDR3. The CDR3 bases are TGTGCCAGCAGCTCTTTGTATAGCAATCAGCCCCAGCATTTT. Protein product: CASSSLYSNQPQHF.

The count of this clonotype is one. One junction end does not reproduce the germline sequence, and a read error may be involved. The chain joins TRBV10-3 to TRBJ2-1, with D maybe TRBD1 (5 bases). Germline V gene sequence: CDR1 ENHRY, CDR2 SYGVKD. The CDR3 extends over 11 amino acids. In DNA, the CDR3 is TGTGCCGTCAGACAGCACAATGAGCAGTTCTTC. It yields the protein CAVRQHNEQFF.

This clonotype was counted between two and nine times. This chain joins TRBV7-2 and TRBJ1-2; no clear D gene. The germline V gene has CDR1 SGHTA and CDR2 FQGNSA. The V end lost 3 bases, the J end lost 8 bases, and 13 bases lay between the germline ends. The CDR3 runs 13 residues. The CDR3 DNA follows: TGTGCCAGCAGCTTCCCGGGGAGGGTAGGCTACACCTTC. It encodes CASSFPGRVGYTF.

V usage is TRBV15 and J usage is TRBJ2-1, with TRBD2 matching 13 bases. Trimming cost V 0 bases and J 7 bases; bases outside gene matches: 9. The CDR3 sequence is 18 residues long. CDR1 is LNHNV and CDR2 is YYDKDF in the germline V gene (reference sequence). CDR3 sequence (DNA): TGTGCCACCAGCAGAGAGAGGTTGAGACTAGCGGGAGGAAATGAGCAGTTCTTC. Protein product: CATSRERLRLAGGNEQFF.

The chain is built from TRBV6-1 and TRBJ1-5; no firm D call. The V gene lost 7 bases and the J gene lost 3 bases, with 16 bases spanning the gap. This CDR3 is 15 amino acids long. Per the germline V gene, CDR1 is MNHNS and CDR2 is SASEGT. The CDR3 reads CASTEPGLDNQPQHF. Here the CDR3 DNA reads TGTGCCAGCACCGAGCCGGGTTTGGACAATCAGCCCCAGCATTTT.